This T cell receptor beta chain appears in the sequencing data of a study of blood T cell repertoires in COVID-19. The overall study: Sample material is recorded as cDNA or gDNA derived from T cells, B-cell-depleted T cells, or PBMCs.

CDR3 length: 13 amino acids. Per germline, CDR1 WSHSY and CDR2 SAAADI. V lost 7 bases to trimming and J lost 4 bases; unmatched junction nucleotides: 1. Sequencing used immunoSEQ multiplex PCR; TCRdb keeps in-frame clones, though not all of them. The sample lists some 85,000 clones; roughly four fifths were seen once. Sequenced: peripheral blood. V and J are TRBV10-2 and TRBJ1-5; TRBD1 matches at 10 bases. The sequence came from a woman aged 80 or over with active or convalescent COVID-19. This chain's CDR3 is CASMDRGNQPQHF. Here the CDR3 DNA reads TGCGCCAGCATGGACAGGGGGAATCAGCCCCAGCATTTT.